This TCR beta chain was sequenced for a study of molecular identifiers for immune sequencing clone quantification (dated by TCRdb to between 2018 and 2020). About the full investigation: For a replicate experiment, RNA from roughly 21,000 or 96,000 naive CD8 T cells was divided into five aliquots, and four of the five aliquots were sequenced. This methods study benchmarked molecular-identifier clustering-based TCR repertoire sequencing (MIDCIRS) and TCR RNA copy counting, using CD8 T cells to do so. The investigation overall reported the following: The naive libraries included spiked-in Jurkat TCR RNA (10 copies' worth), and this Jurkat TCR RNA is not part of the donor repertoire. In CMV-specific effector cells, clones with more than 20 RNA copies accounted for over 97% of molecules, whereas in naive cells such clones accounted for under 1%. When barcode sub-clustering was left out, chimeric consensus sequences inflated TCR diversity, with chimeras reaching as high as 47%. The sizes of highly expanded clones could end up underestimated when identical TCR molecules share a barcode. About three recovered TCR RNA copies per cell were obtained by modeling, versus around 10 by digital PCR, implying a capture efficiency of about 30%. A single cell's worth of spiked-in Jurkat TCR RNA was reported detectable even among under 1.3 million naive CD8 T cells.

Libraries came from PCR. Instrument used: NextSeq 500. Preparation of bulk TCR libraries followed a previously described approach, with the TCR primers listed in Table S5. Total RNA was purified with the Qiagen AllPrep DNA/RNA kit. Reads from multiple sequencing runs of the same library were pooled before analysis. Under the source paper's analysis protocol: Reads were retained only if the reads had an exact TCR constant sequence, and the retained reads were trimmed to 150 nt and grouped according to their 12-nt molecular barcodes. Reads within each barcode group were sub-clustered using a 15% Levenshtein threshold, and quality-weighted consensus sequences were constructed for each RNA molecule. Non-functional sequences were discarded, and so were lower-count sequences lying one edit away from another sequence. Barcode sub-clusters with fewer than 20% of the maximum read count were removed, based on fitting two negative binomial distributions. TCRdb applied fastp at Q25 and MiXCR to the public reads, then kept only in-frame beta chains. Rows are combined by CDR3 protein, so each entry shows the most common genes and DNA. These V and J calls originate from TCRdb's pipeline instead of the authors' own analysis. The sample table records some 680,000 distinct CDR3 sequences; approximately 24% of these occur just once. The top ten constitute around 0.78% of the sample.

CDR1 and CDR2 are read off the germline V gene (reference sequence) as LNHDA and SQIVND. V sheds 3 bases and J sheds 6 bases, leaving 6 bases between their ends. From its cysteine to its phenylalanine, the CDR3 spans 12 amino acids. Only the CDR3 DNA stays, 36 bases, in frame from base 1. Libraries of naive CD8 T cells were generated from roughly 20,000 to 1,000,000 sorted cells, with 10%, 30% or 50% of the purified RNA used. On a BD FACSAria II, naive CD8 T cells were FACS-sorted as CD8+CD4-CCR7+CD45RA+ and collected into RLT Plus buffer. To test detection sensitivity, Jurkat RNA equivalent to roughly eleven TCR copies was spiked into samples of roughly 20,000-1,100,000 naive CD8 T cells. Enrichment of CD8 T cells was performed with RosetteSep CD8+ T Cell Enrichment Cocktail and Ficoll-Paque, after which ACK red cell lysis was carried out. This clonotype was picked up a small number of times. Its recognized antigen is unknown. No base-level quality is on record; no much larger clone is a single base apart.

Specimen: naive CD8+ T cells from blood, with Jurkat cell RNA spiked in. The cell subset or site label here, explained by the study, means: FACS-sorted CD8+CD4-CCR7+CD45RA+ naive T cells. This receptor was obtained from a human donor in good health. Some libraries in this study had Jurkat cell RNA spiked in. This receptor chain uses TRBV19 and TRBJ1-5; too little of a D gene remains to name it. Here the CDR3 is given as CASSMGTQPQHF. The DNA sequence reads TGTGCCAGTAGTATGGGCACTCAGCCCCAGCATTTT.